This T cell receptor beta chain derives from a study of neurological immune-mediated disorders (dated by TCRdb to between 2017 and 2020). A note on the overall study: Among the roughly 35 multiple sclerosis patients, about 30 had relapsing-remitting MS and 3 had secondary progressive MS. Peripheral blood TCR-beta repertoires from patients with HTLV-I-associated myelopathy (HAM/TSP), patients with multiple sclerosis, and healthy controls were compared in the study using UMI-based sequencing. The 106 TCR-beta libraries covered PBMC samples along with longitudinal samples, technical triplicates, and paired sorted CD4+ and CD8+ T-cell subsets. The cohort included some 70 subjects: about 15 with HAM/TSP, about 34 with multiple sclerosis, and approximately 20 healthy controls. General conclusions and limits of the study: No clinical or MRI features were associated with the MS cluster, and the authors said that larger cohorts are needed. TCR clonal expansion was greatest in HAM/TSP patients and smallest in MS patients, who ranked below even healthy controls. In phylogenetic analysis, the repertoires of 18 of 34 MS patients grouped into a cluster of related CDR3 sequences, which suggests a possible signature at the repertoire level. Across subjects, expanded clones never shared an identical CDR3 amino acid sequence, which suggests that the TCR-beta repertoires in every group were private.

Its CDR3 holds 13 amino acids, cysteine through phenylalanine. The DNA shown is the 39-base CDR3, in frame from base 1. Per the germline V gene (reference sequence), LNHDA is the CDR1 and SQIVND is the CDR2. This clonotype came up a few times. The clone's antigen remains unknown. At one end the junction does not follow the germline gene, possibly because of a read error. cDNA was synthesized by template-switch 5'RACE using a primer with a 10-nucleotide random unique molecular identifier that tagged each TCR transcript. Every sequencing run covered 15-18 subjects and yielded more than 170 million TCR-beta sequences. The RNeasy kit was used for extraction of total RNA. TCR-beta VDJ regions were amplified with primers for the TCR constant region and the 5'RACE anchor, using the KAPA Real-time Library Amplification kit. A first PCR added sample indexes and Illumina adaptors, after which a second PCR increased the library yield. After Ampure bead purification, the TCR product of roughly 650 bp was size-selected on a 2% E-gel SizeSelection system. Before pooling, libraries had their quality checked on a Bioanalyzer, their concentration measured with Qubit, and their quantity determined with the Kapa Library Quantification kit. Paired-end 2 x 150 bp sequencing of the libraries was performed on an Illumina HiSeq 2500. To increase sequence diversity, roughly 24-32% phiX was spiked into each library pool. The authors' pipeline ran thus. The UMI-based MiGEC pipeline processed quality-filtered reads and removed over 80% of raw TCR sequences during error correction. VDJ genes were aligned to IMGT germline references, and clonotypes were defined by unique CDR3 amino acid sequence plus V-J genes. Clonal expansion, Shannon diversity, and CDR3 relatedness (CalcPairwiseDistances, ClusterSamples) were evaluated with VDJtools, and phylogenetic trees were built with CLCbio workbench. A clone was classed as expanded if it had 8 or more unique UMIs, a cutoff based on coefficient-of-variation modelling across technical triplicates. TCRdb ran its own pipeline on the public reads, namely fastp trimming at Q25 and MiXCR clone calling, and kept in-frame beta chains. Each entry merges the rows of one CDR3 protein and shows their most common DNA and genes. These V and J calls are TCRdb output, not the study's own analysis. The sample records over 60,000 distinct CDR3 sequences, 5% to 5.5% of which are singletons. Around 2.3% of the sample belongs to the ten largest clones.

Libraries from unsorted PBMCs were made from 2 million PBMCs kept in RNAlater at -80 degrees C until RNA extraction. Multiple sclerosis patients were enrolled in a US clinical protocol evaluating disease progression by magnetic resonance imaging. PBMCs were separated from peripheral blood using Ficoll-Hypaque density gradient centrifugation and then cryopreserved in liquid nitrogen. The source of this sequence is a woman aged 25 to 39 with multiple sclerosis. The receptor chain draws on TRBV19 and TRBJ1-5; TRBD1 matches 7 bases in the middle. Sample: PBMCs. The CDR3 in this case is CASSPGGNKTQNF. The DNA reads as follows: TGTGCCAGTAGCCCAGGGGGAAATAAGACCCAGAATTTT.